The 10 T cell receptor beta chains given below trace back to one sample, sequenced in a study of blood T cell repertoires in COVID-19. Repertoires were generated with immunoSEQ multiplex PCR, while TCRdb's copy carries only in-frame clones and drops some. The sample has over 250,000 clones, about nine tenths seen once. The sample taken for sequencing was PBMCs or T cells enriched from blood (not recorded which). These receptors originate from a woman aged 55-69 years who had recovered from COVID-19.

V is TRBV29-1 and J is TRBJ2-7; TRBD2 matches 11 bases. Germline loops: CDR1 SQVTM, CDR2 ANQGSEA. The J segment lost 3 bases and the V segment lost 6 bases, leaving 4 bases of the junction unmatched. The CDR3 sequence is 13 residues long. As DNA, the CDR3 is TGCAGCGTACGACTAGCGGGGTACTACGAGCAGTACTTC. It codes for CSVRLAGYYEQYF.

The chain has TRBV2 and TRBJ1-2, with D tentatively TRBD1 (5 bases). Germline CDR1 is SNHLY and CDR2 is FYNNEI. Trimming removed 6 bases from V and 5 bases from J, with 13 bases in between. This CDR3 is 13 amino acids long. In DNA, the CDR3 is TGTGCCAGCAGCGTTGGCAGGGATTATGGCTACACCTTC. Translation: CASSVGRDYGYTF.

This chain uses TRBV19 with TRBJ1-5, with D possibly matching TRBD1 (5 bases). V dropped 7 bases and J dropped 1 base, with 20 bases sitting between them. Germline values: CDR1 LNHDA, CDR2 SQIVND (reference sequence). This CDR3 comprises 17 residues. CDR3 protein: CASIGAVGGRSNQPQHF. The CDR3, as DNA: TGTGCCAGTATCGGGGCGGTGGGTGGGAGGAGCAATCAGCCCCAGCATTTT.

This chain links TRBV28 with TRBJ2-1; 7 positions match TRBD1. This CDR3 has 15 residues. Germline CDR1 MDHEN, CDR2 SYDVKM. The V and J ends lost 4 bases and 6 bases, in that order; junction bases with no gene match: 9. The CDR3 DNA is TGTGCCAGCAGTTACTTAGGGGGCGCTGGCAATGAGCAGTTCTTC. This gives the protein CASSYLGGAGNEQFF.

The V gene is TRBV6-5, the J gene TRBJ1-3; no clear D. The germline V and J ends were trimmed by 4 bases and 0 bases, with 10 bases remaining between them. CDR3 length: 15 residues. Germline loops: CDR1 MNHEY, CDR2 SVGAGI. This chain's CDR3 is CASSSGTSSGNTIYF. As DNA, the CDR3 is TGTGCCAGCAGTTCGGGAACCAGCTCTGGAAACACCATATATTTT.

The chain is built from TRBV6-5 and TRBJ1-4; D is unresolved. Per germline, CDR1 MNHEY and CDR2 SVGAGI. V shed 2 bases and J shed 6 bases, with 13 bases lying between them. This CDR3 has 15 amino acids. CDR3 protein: CASSYPPARDEKLFF. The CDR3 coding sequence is TGTGCCAGCAGTTACCCACCCGCGAGGGATGAAAAACTGTTTTTT.

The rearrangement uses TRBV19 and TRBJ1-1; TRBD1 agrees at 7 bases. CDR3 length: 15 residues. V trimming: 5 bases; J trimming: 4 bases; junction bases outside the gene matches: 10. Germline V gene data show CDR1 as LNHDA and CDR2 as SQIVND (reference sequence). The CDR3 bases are TGTGCCAGTAGTCCTCCTTTTGCAGGGGGCACTGAAGCTTTCTTT. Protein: CASSPPFAGGTEAFF.

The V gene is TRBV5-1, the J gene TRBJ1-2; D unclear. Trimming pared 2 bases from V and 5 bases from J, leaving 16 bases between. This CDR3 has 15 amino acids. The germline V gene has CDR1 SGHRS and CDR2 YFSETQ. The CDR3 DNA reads TGCGCCAGCAGCTTAGGCCAGCTAAGAGGTTATGGCTACACCTTC. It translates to CASSLGQLRGYGYTF.

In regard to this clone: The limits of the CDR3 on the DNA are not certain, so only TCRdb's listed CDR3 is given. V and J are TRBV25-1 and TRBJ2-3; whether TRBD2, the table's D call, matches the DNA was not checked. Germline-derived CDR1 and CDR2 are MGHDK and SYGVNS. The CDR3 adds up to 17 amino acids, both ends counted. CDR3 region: CASSESSGREDTDTQYF.

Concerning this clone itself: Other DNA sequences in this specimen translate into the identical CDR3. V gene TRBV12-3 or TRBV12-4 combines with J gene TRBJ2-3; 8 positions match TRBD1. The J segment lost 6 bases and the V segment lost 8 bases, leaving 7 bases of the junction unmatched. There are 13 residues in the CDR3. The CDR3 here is CASGGQGLDTQYF. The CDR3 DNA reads TGTGCCAGCGGAGGACAGGGCTTGGATACGCAGTATTTT.